One and the same sample provided the 26 T cell receptor beta chains below, sequenced in a study of cytomegalovirus exposure and HLA in healthy donors. In the PCR, 60 Vbeta and 13 Jbeta primers were used. The protocol was immunoSEQ multiplex PCR, while the TCRdb copy is restricted to in-frame clones and leaves out a portion. The sample has 200,000 to 250,000 clones; around 80% are singletons. Specimen: PBMCs. These receptors were obtained from a male donor in good health and CMV-seronegative.

This chain links TRBV6-1 with TRBJ1-5; TRBD1 might be the D (5 bases). This CDR3 comprises 15 residues. The V end lost 4 bases, the J end lost 1 base, and 11 bases lay between the germline ends. CDR1 MNHNS and CDR2 SASEGT come from the germline V gene. CDR3 DNA sequence: TGTGCCAGCAGTGCAGGGAGGGTAAGCAATCAGCCCCAGCATTTT. This codes for CASSAGRVSNQPQHF.

V gene TRBV5-1 combines with J gene TRBJ2-1; TRBD2 aligns across 10 bases. The CDR3 covers 20 residues. Germline V lookup: CDR1 SGHRS, CDR2 YFSETQ. V lost 3 bases, J lost 5 bases, and 20 bases stayed unmatched. The CDR3 nucleotides are TGCGCCAGCAGCTGGCAGGGGTCTTTAGCGGGAGGACCGAGGGACAATGAGCAGTTCTTC. Encoded protein: CASSWQGSLAGGPRDNEQFF.

V is TRBV28 and J is TRBJ1-4; TRBD1 aligns across 12 bases. The CDR3 runs 16 residues. CDR1 MDHEN and CDR2 SYDVKM come from the germline V gene. Trimming took 2 bases from V and 7 from J; bases not matched to a gene: 5. This chain's CDR3 is CASSLPGQGASEKLFF. CDR3 DNA: TGTGCCAGCAGTTTACCGGGACAGGGGGCTTCTGAAAAACTGTTTTTT.

The CDR3 region has the DNA TGCAGCGCCGGACTAGCGATGAACACCGGGGAGCTGTTTTTT. Translated: CSAGLAMNTGELFF. The chain employs TRBV29-1 and TRBJ2-2; 9 positions match TRBD2. Germline CDR1 reads SQVTM; CDR2 reads ANQGSEA. This CDR3 has 14 amino acids. V shed 7 bases and J 1 base; nucleotides not matched to a gene: 4.

The CDR3 loop reads CASSDSIFYTDTQYF. In DNA form, the CDR3 reads TGTGCCAGCAGTGACTCGATCTTCTACACAGATACGCAGTATTTT. The chain recombines TRBV6-4 with TRBJ2-3; no reliable D call. Germline values: CDR1 MRHNA, CDR2 SNTAGT. Trimming removed 0 bases from V and 2 bases from J, with 9 bases in between. CDR3 length: 15 residues.

The CDR3 region is CASSVRNPNEKLFF. CDR3 coding DNA: TGTGCCAGTAGTGTCAGGAACCCCAATGAAAAACTGTTTTTT. The V gene is TRBV19, the J gene TRBJ1-4; D ambiguous. Germline V gives CDR1 LNHDA, CDR2 SQIVND (reference sequence). Trimming took 5 bases from V and 5 from J, leaving 12 bases between them. The CDR3 is 14 amino acids.

The rearrangement joins TRBV6-4 to TRBJ2-1; 14 bases line up with TRBD2. Germline values: CDR1 MRHNA, CDR2 SNTAGT. The CDR3 is 17 amino acids. V shed 2 bases, J shed 8 bases, and the junction held 8 bases outside the gene matches. The CDR3 DNA is TGTGCCAGCAGTGACACGGGACTAGCGGGAGTTGGGCATGAGCAGTTCTTC. This encodes CASSDTGLAGVGHEQFF.

V gene TRBV6-1 combines with J gene TRBJ2-3; maybe TRBD2 (5 bases). Germline V gene data show CDR1 as MNHNS and CDR2 as SASEGT. CDR3 size: 14 residues. Trimming pared 3 bases from V and 1 base from J, leaving 8 bases between. CDR3 protein: CASSEQRRTDTQYF. The CDR3 DNA is TGTGCCAGCAGTGAGCAGCGGCGCACAGATACGCAGTATTTT.

The rearrangement uses TRBV2 and TRBJ1-2; possible D gene TRBD1, 5 bases. There are 15 residues in the CDR3. V lost 3 bases and J 7 bases, leaving 18 bases between the germline ends. From germline, CDR1 is SNHLY and CDR2 FYNNEI. This CDR3 is CASSDGQGGNLGYTF. CDR3 nucleotides: TGTGCCAGCAGTGACGGGCAGGGCGGAAACCTTGGCTACACCTTC.

The chain uses TRBV9 and TRBJ1-4, with D maybe TRBD1 (6 bases). V was trimmed by 3 bases and J by 3 bases, leaving 15 bases between them. Germline-derived CDR1 and CDR2 are SGDLS and YYNGEE. CDR3 length: 16 amino acids. The chain's CDR3 is CASSESTGQSNEKLFF. CDR3 DNA sequence: TGTGCCAGCAGCGAGAGTACAGGGCAGTCTAATGAAAAACTGTTTTTT.

The V and J genes are TRBV5-1 and TRBJ1-5, with D maybe TRBD1 (5 bases). Looked up from germline, CDR1 is SGHRS and CDR2 is YFSETQ. The V gene lost 4 bases and the J gene lost 7 bases, with 18 bases spanning the gap. The CDR3 consists of 15 residues. As DNA, the CDR3 is TGCGCCAGCAGCCTAGGTGGCGGGGCAGGGCAGCCCCAGCATTTT. It encodes CASSLGGGAGQPQHF.

This clone was seen a single time. This sequence joins TRBV7-9 and TRBJ2-7, with a weak D call TRBD1 (7 bases). Trimming removed 5 bases at V and 3 bases at J, with 17 bases between. This CDR3 is built from 15 residues. Germline loops: CDR1 SEHNR, CDR2 FQNEAQ (reference sequence). The CDR3 spells CASSQGGRKLYEQYF. CDR3 DNA sequence: TGTGCCAGCAGCCAGGGGGGACGGAAGCTCTACGAGCAGTACTTC.

The V call is TRBV10-3, the J call TRBJ2-7; the match to TRBD1 covers 7 bases. V was clipped by 8 bases and J by 1 base; unmatched bases: 11. Per germline, CDR1 ENHRY and CDR2 SYGVKD. This CDR3 has 15 amino acids. The CDR3 DNA sequence: TGTGCCATCTCACAAGGACAGGTGGATTCCTACGAGCAGTACTTC. Translation gives CAISQGQVDSYEQYF.

This sequence joins TRBV5-6 and TRBJ2-2; a weak D match, TRBD2 (5 bases). The V gene lost 4 bases and the J gene lost 5 bases, with 12 bases spanning the gap. CDR3 length: 14 amino acids. CDR1 and CDR2 from the germline V gene are SGHDT and YYEEEE. Here the CDR3 DNA reads TGTGCCAGCAGCCGAGGGATAAGAACCGGGGAGCTGTTTTTT. The encoded protein is CASSRGIRTGELFF.

V usage is TRBV5-1 and J usage is TRBJ2-3; a weak D match, TRBD1 (6 bases). V lost 5 bases and J lost 2, with 9 bases in between. CDR3 size: 13 residues. Germline CDR1 SGHRS, CDR2 YFSETQ. CDR3 DNA sequence: TGCGCCAGCAGGACAGGTGACACAGATACGCAGTATTTT. It specifies CASRTGDTDTQYF.

The chain uses TRBV27 and TRBJ1-5; 8 nucleotides line up with TRBD1. V was clipped by 5 bases and J by 1 base; unmatched bases: 4. Looked up from germline, CDR1 is MNHEY and CDR2 is SMNVEV (reference sequence). The CDR3 is 15 amino acids. The CDR3 bases are TGTGCCAGCAGTCACAGGGGGTTGAGCAATCAGCCCCAGCATTTT. This codes for CASSHRGLSNQPQHF.

This clone was seen more than once but under ten times. The chain is built from TRBV14 and TRBJ2-7; D is unresolved. The CDR3 loop spans 14 amino acids. CDR1 SGHDN and CDR2 FVKESK come from the germline V gene. Between the trimmed V and J ends, which lost 2 bases and 5 bases, there was a span of 13 bases. This CDR3 is CASSQLAEADEQYF. DNA of the CDR3: TGTGCCAGCAGCCAATTGGCTGAGGCTGACGAGCAGTACTTC.

The rearrangement links TRBV7-6 to TRBJ2-1, with 9 bases identical to TRBD2. Germline CDR1 and CDR2: SGHVS and FNYEAQ. V trimming: 4 bases; J trimming: 6 bases; junction bases outside the gene matches: 13. This CDR3 is 17 amino acids long. The CDR3 loop reads CASSSGGREGRRNEQFF. The CDR3 DNA follows: TGTGCCAGCAGCTCCGGGGGGCGGGAGGGCCGGCGCAATGAGCAGTTCTTC.

The genes are TRBV10-3 and TRBJ2-1, with D tentatively TRBD1 (7 bases). V gave up 8 bases and J gave up 6 bases, with 23 bases separating them. CDR3 length equals 16 residues. Per germline, CDR1 ENHRY and CDR2 SYGVKD. The CDR3 region is CAIPQEGTDAGNEQFF. The CDR3 nucleotides read TGTGCCATCCCCCAGGAGGGGACAGATGCTGGCAATGAGCAGTTCTTC.

V and J are TRBV10-3 and TRBJ1-5; D may be TRBD1 (5 bases). V was trimmed by 10 bases and J by 4 bases, leaving 14 bases between them. The CDR3 length is 13 residues. In germline, CDR1 is ENHRY, CDR2 SYGVKD. The CDR3 loop is CATTQGGNQPQHF. The CDR3 nucleotides read TGTGCCACCACTCAGGGTGGTAATCAGCCCCAGCATTTT.

This chain uses TRBV6-5 with TRBJ2-4, with D possibly TRBD2 on 5 matching bases. CDR3 length: 15 amino acids. Germline V gene sequence: CDR1 MNHEY, CDR2 SVGAGI. The germline V and J ends were trimmed by 6 bases and 0 bases, with 12 bases remaining between them. Written as DNA, the CDR3 is TGTGCCAGCAGGACTACTGGACTAGCCAAAAACATTCAGTACTTC. Its protein is CASRTTGLAKNIQYF.

The CDR3 sequence is CASSPATGSYEQYF. The CDR3 DNA sequence: TGTGCCAGCAGTCCGGCGACAGGATCCTACGAGCAGTACTTC. The chain employs TRBV28 and TRBJ2-7; tentative D call: TRBD1 (6 bases). This CDR3 is 14 amino acids long. The V end lost 5 bases, the J end lost 1 base, and 12 bases lay between the germline ends. Germline V CDR1 and CDR2: MDHEN, SYDVKM.

The V call is TRBV29-1, the J call TRBJ2-2, with 8 bases matching TRBD1. This CDR3 comprises 16 residues. Germline CDR1 SQVTM, CDR2 ANQGSEA. The junction had 6 bases not matched to a gene; V was cut back by 1 base and J by 2 bases. The CDR3 nucleotides are TGCAGCGTTGAAGTATACAGGGGGGTTAACACCGGGGAGCTGTTTTTT. It codes for CSVEVYRGVNTGELFF.

This clone was detected a few times. Distinct nucleotide sequences in the sample also encode this CDR3. The chain joins TRBV7-5 to TRBJ1-1; TRBD1 reflects the table's D call only, with no check against the DNA. TRBV7-5 is listed as a pseudogene. The CDR3 covers 15 residues. The chain's CDR3 is CARSWVRGVHTEAFF. The DNA for the CDR3 is TGTGCCAGAAGCTGGGTCAGGGGGGTTCACACTGAAGCTTTCTTT.

This clone came up many times. V is TRBV11-2 and J is TRBJ2-3; 8 nucleotides align to TRBD2. The CDR3 sequence is 18 residues long. Germline V CDR1 and CDR2: SGHAT, FQNNGV. Trimming at V came to 1 base and at J to 5 bases, leaving 14 bases not matched to a gene. CDR3 sequence: CASSLVPEAGEGKDTQYF. CDR3 DNA sequence: TGTGCCAGCAGCTTAGTTCCCGAAGCGGGAGAAGGCAAAGATACGCAGTATTTT.

The chain uses TRBV29-1 and TRBJ2-4, with a possible D match to TRBD2 (5 bases). V shed 3 bases and J shed 6 bases, with 12 bases lying between them. Germline loops: CDR1 SQVTM, CDR2 ANQGSEA. This CDR3 region has 13 residues. In DNA form, the CDR3 reads TGCAGCGTTGAGAGAGGGATGAGAAACATTCAGTACTTC. It specifies CSVERGMRNIQYF.